These 28 T cell receptor beta chains originate from one sample sequenced in a study of shared clonotypes between healthy human individuals. Sequencing used immunoSEQ multiplex PCR; TCRdb keeps in-frame clones, though not all of them. The table includes 330,000 or so clones, less than 75% detected once. The sequenced sample consisted of memory CD4+ T cells sorted from blood. The subset here: CD45RA-negative fraction. The receptors derive from a man under 40 in good health.

This sequence joins TRBV4-1 and TRBJ2-7; 8 positions match TRBD1. The V segment lost 0 bases and the J segment 0 bases; nucleotides outside the gene matches: 7. The CDR3 covers 17 residues. Germline V gene data show CDR1 as MGHRA and CDR2 as YSYEKL. The CDR3 loop reads CASSQDRGQGSSYEQYF. The DNA of the CDR3 is TGCGCCAGCAGCCAAGATAGAGGACAGGGAAGCTCCTACGAGCAGTACTTC.

The genes are TRBV30 and TRBJ2-3; D gene unclear. Per germline, CDR1 GTSNPN and CDR2 SVGIG (reference sequence). This CDR3 is built from 13 residues. The V end was cut by 4 bases, the J end by 6 bases, with 14 bases between. The CDR3: CAWNGGPSDTQYF. DNA for the CDR3: TGTGCCTGGAACGGTGGGCCGAGTGATACGCAGTATTTT.

This clone was found a few times. The genes are TRBV5-4 and TRBJ2-7, with a tentative D call TRBD2 (6 bases). Trimming cost V 6 bases and J 4 bases, with 14 bases left between them. From germline, CDR1 is SGHNT and CDR2 YYREEE (reference sequence). The CDR3 totals 13 residues. For the CDR3, the DNA is TGTGCCAGCAAGGTTGGCGGGACTTACGAGCAGTACTTC. Residues: CASKVGGTYEQYF.

The rearrangement joins TRBV5-6 to TRBJ2-5; a weak D match, TRBD1 (5 bases). Trimming took off 4 bases at V and 5 bases at J, with 15 bases between the two ends. Germline V lookup: CDR1 SGHDT, CDR2 YYEEEE. This CDR3 region has 14 residues. The DNA of the CDR3 is TGTGCCAGCAGCCCTACCAATGCAGGGGAGACCCAGTACTTC. Translating it yields CASSPTNAGETQYF.

V and J are TRBV10-1 and TRBJ2-1; 7 nucleotides agree with TRBD2. V shed 9 bases and J 0 bases; nucleotides not matched to a gene: 14. The CDR3 sequence is 17 residues long. Germline lookup yields CDR1 WNHNN and CDR2 SYGVQD (reference sequence). The CDR3 here is CASSTGGSASSYNEQFF. The CDR3, as DNA: TGCGCCAGTTCAACGGGGGGTAGCGCGAGCTCCTACAATGAGCAGTTCTTC.

This rearrangement joins TRBV5-1 to TRBJ2-2, with D hard to call. V lost 0 bases, J lost 0 bases, and 6 bases lay in between. This CDR3 contains 15 residues. The germline gives CDR1 SGHRS, CDR2 YFSETQ. CDR3 amino acids: CASSLGQTNTGELFF. The CDR3 nucleotides are TGCGCCAGCAGCTTGGGGCAGACGAACACCGGGGAGCTGTTTTTT.

The table lists this clone with many counts. The chain has TRBV21-1 and TRBJ1-5. TRBV21-1 is a pseudogene. The CDR3 is 20 amino acids. The DNA for the CDR3 is TGTGCCAGCAGCGCCCAATTAGAGGGACCGAGAAGATATAGCAATCAGCCCCAGCATTTT. It translates to CASSAQLEGPRRYSNQPQHF.

The chain combines TRBV27 with TRBJ1-5; no clear D. The CDR3 contains 13 residues. Trimming removed 4 bases from V and 5 bases from J, with 9 bases in between. Germline-derived CDR1 and CDR2 are MNHEY and SMNVEV (reference sequence). CDR3 protein: CASSYGPHQPQHF. DNA of the CDR3: TGTGCCAGCAGTTACGGACCGCATCAGCCCCAGCATTTT.

On this clone itself: Different DNA sequences within this sample yield the same CDR3. The chain recombines TRBV2 with TRBJ2-2; D not certain. Germline CDR1 is SNHLY and CDR2 is FYNNEI. The CDR3 spans 13 residues. Between the trimmed V and J ends, which lost 0 bases and 5 bases, there was a span of 4 bases. The CDR3 here is CASSEASTGELFF. The CDR3 DNA reads as TGTGCCAGCAGTGAAGCTAGTACCGGGGAGCTGTTTTTT.

The chain is built from TRBV28 and TRBJ2-2, with D perhaps TRBD1 or TRBD2 (6 bases each). CDR3 length: 17 amino acids. Trimming cost V 7 bases and J 3 bases, with 21 bases left between them. Germline V gives CDR1 MDHEN, CDR2 SYDVKM. DNA of the CDR3: TGTGCCAGCACCGAGAGGGGGGCTTCTACGTACACCGGGGAGCTGTTTTTT. Its translation is CASTERGASTYTGELFF.

The rearrangement joins TRBV20-1 to TRBJ2-1; D gene uncertain. CDR1 is DFQATT, CDR2 SNEGSKA, per germline (reference sequence). V was cut by 1 base and J by 6 bases, with 4 bases left in between. The CDR3 consists of 11 residues. The CDR3 DNA is TGCAGTGCTAGAGCTTTCAATGAGCAGTTCTTC. This translates into CSARAFNEQFF.

V usage is TRBV6-1 and J usage is TRBJ2-7, with unresolved D. V lost 7 bases to trimming and J lost 3 bases, with 16 bases between them. The germline CDR1 and CDR2 sequences are MNHNS and SASEGT. The CDR3 covers 14 residues. CDR3 nucleotide sequence: TGTGCCAGCACGCTTCTAGAAGAGAACTACGAGCAGTACTTC. Translation gives CASTLLEENYEQYF.

V gene TRBV5-5 combines with J gene TRBJ2-3, with D maybe TRBD2 (5 bases). The CDR3 totals 15 residues. Germline loops: CDR1 SGHKS, CDR2 YYEKEE (reference sequence). Trimming left V 0 bases short and J 2 bases short, with 10 bases between. The CDR3 sequence is CASSLGPGFTDTQYF. CDR3 DNA sequence: TGTGCCAGCAGCTTGGGGCCGGGGTTCACAGATACGCAGTATTTT.

The chain is built from TRBV19 and TRBJ2-1; D possibly corresponds to TRBD2 (5 bases). CDR3 length equals 12 residues. V lost 6 bases, J lost 6 bases, and 9 bases lay in between. Germline values: CDR1 LNHDA, CDR2 SQIVND (reference sequence). CDR3 in amino acids: CASRPEGNEQFF. The CDR3 DNA sequence: TGTGCCAGTAGACCAGAGGGCAATGAGCAGTTCTTC.

The chain carries TRBV11-1 and TRBJ2-7, with D unclear. Trimming stripped 5 bases from V and 2 bases from J, with 10 bases between. This CDR3 is 13 amino acids long. CDR1 is SGHAT and CDR2 is FQDESV in the germline V gene (reference sequence). CDR3 nucleotides: TGTGCCAGCAGCCCCGACACAACCTACGAGCAGTACTTC. Its translation is CASSPDTTYEQYF. The whole variable domain, remainder taken from reference TRBV11-1 and TRBJ2-7, is EAEVAQSPRYKITEKSQAVAFWCDPISGHATLYWYRQILGQGPELLVQFQDESVVDDSQLPKDRFSAERLKGVDSTLKIQPAELGDSAMYLCASSPDTTYEQYFGPGTRLTVT.

The chain uses TRBV25-1 and TRBJ1-1, with D possibly being TRBD1 (6 bases). CDR1 and CDR2 from the germline V gene are MGHDK and SYGVNS. Trimming removed 6 bases at V and 4 bases at J, with 15 bases between. The CDR3 consists of 14 residues. The CDR3 DNA sequence: TGTGCCAGCAGAACACAGGGAGTGGGCACTGAAGCTTTCTTT. Amino acid sequence: CASRTQGVGTEAFF.

Only a few counts were recorded for this clone. This sequence joins TRBV29-1 and TRBJ1-1; D is ambiguous. There are 13 residues in the CDR3. Germline CDR1 and CDR2: SQVTM and ANQGSEA. The CDR3: CRASEMGDTEAFF. CDR3 nucleotides: TGCAGGGCCTCTGAAATGGGCGACACTGAAGCTTTCTTT.

This clone showed up just once. The sample carries other DNA sequences with the same CDR3. The CDR3 loop is CASSRNSNQPQHF. The CDR3 nucleotides read TGTGCCAGCAGCCGGAATAGCAATCAGCCCCAGCATTTT. The gene calls are TRBV14 and TRBJ1-5; no clear D. CDR3 length equals 13 residues. V was shortened by 4 bases and J by 0 bases, with 4 bases between the two germline ends. CDR1 is SGHDN, CDR2 FVKESK, per germline.

CDR3 amino acids: CAWSVEVSGANVLTF. DNA for the CDR3: TGTGCCTGGAGTGTCGAGGTCTCTGGGGCCAACGTCCTGACTTTC. The V call is TRBV30, the J call TRBJ2-6, with unresolved D. Per germline, CDR1 GTSNPN and CDR2 SVGIG (reference sequence). The CDR3 runs 15 residues. V lost 0 bases, J lost 0 bases, and 6 bases lay in between.

The genes are TRBV9 and TRBJ2-1; 8 bases line up with TRBD2. The CDR3 contains 15 residues. Germline V gene data show CDR1 as SGDLS and CDR2 as YYNGEE. The junction had 4 bases not matched to a gene; V was cut back by 1 base and J by 4 bases. CDR3 DNA sequence: TGTGCCAGCAGCGTACAGGCTAGCGGGTACAATGAGCAGTTCTTC. It encodes CASSVQASGYNEQFF.

The chain is built from TRBV7-3 and TRBJ2-3; 8 nucleotides agree with TRBD2. The CDR3 is 16 residues long. The ends lost 2 bases at V and 0 bases at J; junction bases unmatched: 4. Germline values: CDR1 SGHTA, CDR2 FQGTGA. The CDR3 here is CASSLGLAGSTDTQYF. Written as DNA, the CDR3 is TGTGCCAGCAGCTTAGGTCTAGCGGGTAGCACAGATACGCAGTATTTT.

V and J are TRBV7-3 and TRBJ2-3, with 16 bases matching TRBD2. The CDR3 is 17 amino acids. The germline gives CDR1 SGHTA, CDR2 FQGTGA. Trimming cost V 5 bases and J 1 base; bases outside gene matches: 3. In DNA, the CDR3 is TGTGCCAGCAGCCAGGGGACTAGCGGGAGGGGCACAGATACGCAGTATTTT. This codes for CASSQGTSGRGTDTQYF.

V gene TRBV5-4 combines with J gene TRBJ1-4, with D possibly being TRBD1 (5 bases). The length of the CDR3 is 13 residues. Germline assignment: CDR1 SGHNT and CDR2 YYREEE (reference sequence). Trimming pared 0 bases from V and 14 bases from J, leaving 14 bases between. DNA of the CDR3: TGTGCCAGCAGCTTGGAAGGGCGGAAGGGGCTGTTTTTT. Protein product: CASSLEGRKGLFF.

As regards this clone: Germline is not matched at one junction end, which may reflect a read error. The sample contains more than one DNA sequence encoding this CDR3. This chain joins TRBV5-1 and TRBJ2-7, with 13 bases identical to TRBD2. Germline V lookup: CDR1 SGHRS, CDR2 YFSETQ. The CDR3 runs to 15 residues. In DNA form, the CDR3 reads TGCGCCAGCAGCAACGGACTAGCGGGAGCTTACGAACAGTACTTC. It translates to CASSNGLAGAYEQYF.

CDR3 nucleotides: TGTGCCTGGCAACAAGACATCAACACCGGGGAGCTGTTTTTT. Residues: CAWQQDINTGELFF. The rearrangement joins TRBV30 to TRBJ2-2; D is ambiguous. Germline CDR1 reads GTSNPN; CDR2 reads SVGIG (reference sequence). The CDR3 runs to 14 residues. V was shortened by 5 bases and J by 2 bases, with 12 bases between the two germline ends. The whole variable domain, remainder taken from reference TRBV30 and TRBJ2-2, is SQTIHQWPATLVQPVGSPLSLECTVEGTSNPNLYWYRQAAGRGLQLLFYSVGIGQISSEVPQNLSASRPQDRQFILSSKKLLLSDSGFYLCAWQQDINTGELFFGEGSRLTVL.

This clone was found a few times. This rearrangement joins TRBV29-1 to TRBJ2-1; 10 nucleotides line up with TRBD2. Germline CDR1 and CDR2: SQVTM and ANQGSEA. This CDR3 is 15 amino acids long. Unmatched junction bases numbered 12, after V lost 6 bases and J lost 7 bases. The CDR3 DNA reads as TGCAGCGTCTCCCGAGCGGGAGGGCCAGGAAATGAGCAGTTCTTC. It translates to CSVSRAGGPGNEQFF.

The chain is built from TRBV5-6 and TRBJ2-1; 7 nucleotides agree with TRBD1. CDR1 is SGHDT and CDR2 is YYEEEE in the germline V gene. V trimming: 0 bases; J trimming: 14 bases; junction bases outside the gene matches: 8. The CDR3 runs to 13 residues. CDR3 residues: CASSLEGTESKFF. In DNA form, the CDR3 reads TGTGCCAGCAGCTTGGAGGGGACAGAGAGTAAGTTCTTC.

The chain has TRBV4-3 and TRBJ2-5; D is ambiguous. Germline-derived CDR1 and CDR2 are LGHNA and YSLEER. Trimming cost V 1 base and J 4 bases, with 10 bases left between them. This CDR3 is 14 amino acids long. In DNA form, the CDR3 reads TGCGCCAGCAGCCAAGTATCCGTGGGAGAGACCCAGTACTTC. As protein: CASSQVSVGETQYF.